This T cell receptor beta chain was documented in a study of graft-versus-host responses after intestinal transplantation. The overall study: Each transplant was multivisceral, liver-intestinal, or isolated intestinal. The study gave all recipients anti-thymocyte globulin induction, then tacrolimus and steroids for about 3 years.

Overall study findings and caveats: GvH clones surfaced in recipient marrow, some emerging earlier in ileum or blood.

This CDR3 has 16 amino acids. The germline V gene encodes CDR1 MDHEN and CDR2 SYDVKM. V was shortened by 5 bases and J by 3 bases, with 19 bases between the two germline ends. Libraries were prepared by immunoSEQ multiplex PCR; TCRdb keeps only in-frame clonotypes and omits some of them. The table has more than 100,000 clones, just under 95% seen once. Details on this clone: Antigen specificity is unknown.

The chain recombines TRBV28 with TRBJ1-1; D is uncertain. The source is a human donor who received an intestinal transplant. The sample consisted of unstimulated CD4+ T cells sorted from spleen or lymph node cells, taken before intestinal transplant. CDR3 bases: TGTGCCAGCAGTCAAGGTCGTGGGGAGAGCCACACTGAAGCTTTCTTT. Protein sequence: CASSQGRGESHTEAFF. The full variable domain, rest sourced from reference TRBV28 and TRBJ1-1, is DVKVTQSSRYLVKRTGEKVFLECVQDMDHENMFWYRQDPGLGLRLIYFSYDVKMKEKGDIPEGYSVSREKKERFSLILESASTNQTSMYLCASSQGRGESHTEAFFGQGTRLTVV.